The source of this T cell receptor (beta chain) is a study of cytomegalovirus exposure and HLA in healthy donors. About this clone: The antigen is not known.

Overall study results and limits: In a later analysis, V- and J-gene trimming of beta chains associated with a DCLRE1C missense variant, replicated independently.

Amplification used 60 Vbeta primers and 13 Jbeta primers. TCRdb keeps only in-frame clones here, not all; method: immunoSEQ multiplex PCR. The table lists roughly 140,000 clones, approximately 80% of them singletons. V lost 1 base and J lost 1, with 10 bases in between. CDR1 is SEHNR, CDR2 FQNEAQ, per germline (reference sequence). CDR3 size: 15 residues. The V call is TRBV7-9, the J call TRBJ1-1, with D uncertain. Sequenced input: PBMCs. The TCR originated in a young woman in good health and CMV-seropositive. This chain's CDR3 is CASSLGLRGNTEAFF. CDR3 in DNA: TGTGCCAGCAGCTTAGGGCTGCGAGGGAACACTGAAGCTTTCTTT.